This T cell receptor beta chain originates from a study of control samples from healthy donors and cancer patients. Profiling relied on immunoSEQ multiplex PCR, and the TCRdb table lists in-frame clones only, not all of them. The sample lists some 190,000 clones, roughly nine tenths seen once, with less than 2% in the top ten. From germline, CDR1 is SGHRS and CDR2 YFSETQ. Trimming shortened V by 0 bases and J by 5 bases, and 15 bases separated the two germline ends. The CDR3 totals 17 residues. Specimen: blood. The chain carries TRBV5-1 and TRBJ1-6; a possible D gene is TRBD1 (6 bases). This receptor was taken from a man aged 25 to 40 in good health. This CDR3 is CASSLASGGAHNSPLHF. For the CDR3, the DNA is TGCGCCAGCAGCTTGGCCTCTGGGGGGGCCCATAATTCACCCCTCCACTTT.